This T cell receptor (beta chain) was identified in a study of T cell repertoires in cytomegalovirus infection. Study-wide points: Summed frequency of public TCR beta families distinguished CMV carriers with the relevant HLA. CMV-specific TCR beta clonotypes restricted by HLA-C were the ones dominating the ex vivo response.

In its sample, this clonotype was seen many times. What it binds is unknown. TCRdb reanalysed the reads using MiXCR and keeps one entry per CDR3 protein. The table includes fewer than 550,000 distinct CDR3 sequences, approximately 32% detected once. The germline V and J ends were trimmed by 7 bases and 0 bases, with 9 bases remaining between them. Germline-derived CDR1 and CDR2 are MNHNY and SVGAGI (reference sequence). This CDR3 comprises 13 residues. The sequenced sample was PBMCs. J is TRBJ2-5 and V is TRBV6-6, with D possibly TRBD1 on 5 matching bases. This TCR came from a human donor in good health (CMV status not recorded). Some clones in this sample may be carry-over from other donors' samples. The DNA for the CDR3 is TGTGCCAGCACCTGGGGCTACCAAGAGACCCAGTACTTC. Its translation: CASTWGYQETQYF.